Listed below are T cell receptor beta chains from one sample, sequenced in a study of T cell clones after liver transplantation. Clones were sequenced by immunoSEQ multiplex PCR, and TCRdb holds only the in-frame ones, with some missing. Here the sample spans 20,000 to 30,000 clones, around 63% being singletons. This specimen was CD4+ T cells from blood, taken before liver transplant. These receptors came from a human donor who received a liver transplant. Each CDR3 is given with its conserved first and last residue. Fields, in order: J gene, D gene, clone size, V gene, CDR3 DNA, CDR3 protein. A D gene is named only where the DNA matches it firmly. Clone size is not always given. Where it is, it says once, few, many or a class for expanded clones.

TRBJ1-5,NA,few,TRBV2,TGTGCCAGCAGGCGTACGGGCAATCAGCCCCAGCATTTT,CASRRTGNQPQHF
TRBJ2-1,NA,few,TRBV11-3,TGTGCCAGCAGCAAAGGGGGCGCGGGGCACAATGAGCAGTTCTTC,CASSKGGAGHNEQFF
TRBJ2-7,NA,NA,TRBV6-1,TGTGCCAGCAGTGAAGCGCCGACAGACTCGTACTTC,CASSEAPTDSYF
TRBJ2-6,TRBD2,NA,TRBV2,TGTGCCAGCAGTGAAGTCGGGGGGTATCCCTCTGGGGCCAACGTCCTGACTTTC,CASSEVGGYPSGANVLTF
TRBJ2-7,TRBD2,NA,TRBV4-2,TGTGCCAGCAGCCAAACCAGCGGGGGGGCCAACGAGCAGTACTTC,CASSQTSGGANEQYF
TRBJ2-1,NA,once,TRBV28,TGTGCCACGAGTACCCGGATGGGTGAGCAGTTCTTC,CATSTRMGEQFF
TRBJ2-1,TRBD2,NA,TRBV7-9,TGTGCCAGCAGCCCGCCGCGGGGACTAGCGGATAACAATGAGCAGTTCTTC,CASSPPRGLADNNEQFF
TRBJ1-1,NA,NA,TRBV7-9,TGTGCCAGCAGCTTAATGCTGACGAACACTGAAGCTTTCTTT,CASSLMLTNTEAFF
TRBJ2-1,NA,NA,TRBV7-9,TGTGCCAGCAGCTTAGTAGGTAACTACAATGAGCAGTTCTTC,CASSLVGNYNEQFF
TRBJ1-1,NA,NA,TRBV27,TGTGCCAGCAGTCTACAGGGTTTGACTGAAGCTTTCTTT,CASSLQGLTEAFF
TRBJ2-1,NA,NA,TRBV6-5,TGTGCCAGCACCCAAGGGGGCAATGAGCAGTTCTTC,CASTQGGNEQFF
TRBJ1-4,NA,NA,TRBV6-6,TGTGCCAGCAGCCGAGAGAGGGGGGAAAAACTGTTTTTT,CASSRERGEKLFF
TRBJ2-1,TRBD1,few,TRBV14,TGTGCCAGCAGCTATCACCGGGACAGAAGGAATGAGCAGTTCTTC,CASSYHRDRRNEQFF
TRBJ1-2,NA,few,TRBV9,TGTGCCAGCAGCGTAAACATTCAGCCTATCTATGGCTACACCTTC,CASSVNIQPIYGYTF
TRBJ1-5,TRBD1,NA,TRBV19,TGTGCCAGTAGTATTCAGGGGGCTGAATATAGCAATCAGCCCCAGCATTTT,CASSIQGAEYSNQPQHF
TRBJ2-2,TRBD1,NA,TRBV30,TGTGCCTGGGAGGACAGGGGGTTTTCCACCGGGGAGCTGTTTTTT,CAWEDRGFSTGELFF
TRBJ1-2,NA,NA,TRBV28,TGTGCCAGCAGTGGGCCGGGGGGGATCAACTATGGCTACACCTTC,CASSGPGGINYGYTF
TRBJ2-2,NA,NA,TRBV10-3,TGTGCCATCAGTGAGTCGGTAGCGGTCAACACCGGGGAGCTGTTTTTT,CAISESVAVNTGELFF
TRBJ1-4,NA,NA,TRBV6-1,TGTGCCAGCAGTAAAGACAGGAGTAATGAAAAACTGTTTTTT,CASSKDRSNEKLFF
TRBJ2-5,NA,NA,TRBV6-5,TGTGCCAGCAGCGACCCAGGGTACGGTCGGCAGACCCAGTACTTC,CASSDPGYGRQTQYF
TRBJ1-6,NA,NA,TRBV28,TGTGCCAGCAGTTTACGTGCTTGGAATTCACCCCTCCACTTT,CASSLRAWNSPLHF
TRBJ2-4,NA,NA,TRBV2,TGTGCCAGCAGTGCGGGGCGCGAAAACATTCAGTACTTC,CASSAGRENIQYF
TRBJ1-5,NA,NA,TRBV9,TGTGCCAGCAGTGGTGAACCCCAGCATTTT,CASSGEPQHF
TRBJ2-3,NA,NA,TRBV5-1,TGCGCCAGCATAGATGAGGCAGATACGCAGTATTTT,CASIDEADTQYF
TRBJ1-6,NA,few,TRBV10-3,TGTGCCATGGACAATAATTCACCCCTCCACTTT,CAMDNNSPLHF
TRBJ2-5,NA,NA,TRBV6-6,TGTGCCAGCAGCTCACCGACAGTGCTCCAAGAGACCCAGTACTTC,CASSSPTVLQETQYF
TRBJ2-1,NA,NA,TRBV18,TGTGCCAGCTCACCAATGCTAGGGGATGAGCAGTTCTTC,CASSPMLGDEQFF
TRBJ1-2,NA,few,TRBV5-6,TGTGCCAGCACCTCGGACAGCATCTATGGCTACACCTTC,CASTSDSIYGYTF
TRBJ2-3,NA,NA,TRBV7-9,TGTGCCAGCAGCTCGACCAAATCTGGCACAGATACGCAGTATTTT,CASSSTKSGTDTQYF
TRBJ1-1,NA,once,TRBV5-1,TGCGCCAGCAGCCCACGGGGACGGACGAACACTGAAGCTTTCTTT,CASSPRGRTNTEAFF
TRBJ2-7,NA,NA,TRBV19,TGTGCCAGTAGTATAGCGGCAGGGGATGTCTACGAGCAGTACTTC,CASSIAAGDVYEQYF
TRBJ2-1,TRBD2,few,TRBV18,TGTGCCAGCTCACCATCTGTCACTAGCGTGAGAGGTGAGCAGTTCTTC,CASSPSVTSVRGEQFF
TRBJ2-3,TRBD2,NA,TRBV7-2,TGTGCCAGCAGCTCAGGCGGGAGTTCGGATACGCAGTATTTT,CASSSGGSSDTQYF
TRBJ2-7,TRBD1,NA,TRBV2,TGTGCCAGCAGTAAGGACAGGGGGCTCGACGAGCAGTACTTC,CASSKDRGLDEQYF
TRBJ2-3,NA,few,TRBV30,TGTGCCTGGACCCGTAGAGGGGCAGATACGCAGTATTTT,CAWTRRGADTQYF
TRBJ2-4,NA,NA,TRBV29-1,TGCAGCGTTAAAGAACAGGGGGGGAACATTCAGTACTTC,CSVKEQGGNIQYF
TRBJ2-2,TRBD2,NA,TRBV19,TGTGCCAGTAGCATAGCGGGGCCCACCGGGGAGCTGTTTTTT,CASSIAGPTGELFF
TRBJ1-3,NA,NA,TRBV30,TGTGCCTGGAGTGTGTCTGGGGCCCCTGGAAACACCATATATTTT,CAWSVSGAPGNTIYF
TRBJ1-2,TRBD1,NA,TRBV6-1,TGTGCCAGCAGTAGGCAGGGGGATGGCTACACCTTC,CASSRQGDGYTF
TRBJ1-5,TRBD1,NA,TRBV28,TGTGCCAGCAGTTCGGGACAGGGCAATCAGCCCCAGCATTTT,CASSSGQGNQPQHF
TRBJ1-4,NA,few,TRBV5-8,TGTGCCAGCAGCAGGGGGACGGCTGAAAAACTGTTTTTT,CASSRGTAEKLFF
TRBJ1-5,TRBD1,NA,TRBV10-3,TGTGCCATCCTACAGGGGGACGGCAATCAGCCCCAGCATTTT,CAILQGDGNQPQHF
TRBJ2-3,NA,once,TRBV6-8,TGTGCCAGCAGTTATAGGTCTCCCACAGATACGCAGTATTTT,CASSYRSPTDTQYF